The source of this T cell receptor beta chain is a study of T-cell reconstitution after alpha-beta-depleted transplantation in children. A single count supports this clonotype. Its cognate antigen is unknown. Study conclusions and caveats: There were reportedly several hundred expanded graft clones from which alpha-beta T cells came about two months after transplant. High day-60 TCRbeta diversity in some patients came from surviving recipient T cells and thymic progenitors. T-cell counts and diversity at one year following transplant were attributed mainly to newly produced T cells.

A library of TCRbeta sequences, prepared with unique molecular identifiers, was generated. One entry per CDR3 protein, called by TCRdb with MiXCR from the PCR reads. The table records approximately 230,000 distinct CDR3 sequences, roughly 23% of them present only once. After removal of 6 bases from V and 2 bases from J, the junction contained 6 bases not matched to a gene. The CDR3 extends over 15 amino acids. This clonotype was sampled from a girl aged 2 to 9 with Fanconi anemia, due to receive a stem cell transplant. The sample was PBMCs, taken before TCRalphabeta/CD19-depleted stem cell transplant. The chain carries TRBV12-3 or TRBV12-4 and TRBJ2-5, with TRBD1 matching 10 bases. CDR3 DNA sequence: TGTGCCAGCAGCCGGACAGGGGGAGGACAAGAGACCCAGTACTTC. Residues: CASSRTGGGQETQYF.